The source of this T cell receptor (beta chain) is a study of blood T cell repertoires in COVID-19. Study at large: The analysed material was cDNA or gDNA that came from T cells, B-cell-depleted T cells, or PBMCs.

As originally analysed: From reference gene primer amplification, estimates of nucleated cell counts were derived. Clones were sequenced by immunoSEQ multiplex PCR, and TCRdb holds only the in-frame ones, with some missing. D and trimming were read from the DNA, whereas the V and J calls and clone size are those reported in that table. The data show some 100,000 clones, 80% to 95% seen once. On this clone: Germline and junction disagree at one end, which may indicate a read error.

Germline lookup yields CDR1 SGHDT and CDR2 YYEEEE. This CDR3 has 15 amino acids. The source of this sequence is a man between 65 and 80 years old with acute or convalescent COVID-19. Sequencing was performed on peripheral blood. The rearrangement links TRBV5-6 to TRBJ1-1, with unresolved D. The CDR3 DNA is TGTGCCAGCACCTTGATGGGAGGGTTGAGGACTGAAGCTTTCTTT. Amino acid sequence: CASTLMGGLRTEAFF.